Presented here are 28 T cell receptor beta chains from one specimen sequenced in a study of regulatory T cells in long-lasting Graves disease. The TCR beta library used iRepertoire HTBI primers with Arm-PCR amplification of CDR3. In TCRdb, the multiplex PCR reads were re-called with MiXCR into one record per CDR3 protein. The table lists approximately 440,000 distinct CDR3 sequences, around 16% of them singletons, with 9% to 15% in the top ten. Time point specified: newly diagnosed GD, antithyroid drugs for less than 3 months. TCR sequences were obtained from RNA taken from PBMCs. The data were also submitted as part of a second study, on T cells in Graves' hyperthyroidism and ophthalmopathy.

This specimen consisted of peripheral blood mononuclear cells (PBMCs), obtained at new diagnosis, from a patient treated with antithyroid drugs. Receptors were obtained from a man in his forties or fifties with Graves disease.

This clonotype was seen ten or more times. The gene calls are TRBV20-1 and TRBJ2-1; D is ambiguous. Germline V CDR1 and CDR2: DFQATT, SNEGSKA (reference sequence). Between the trimmed V and J ends, which lost 0 bases and 5 bases, there was a span of 8 bases. CDR3 length: 13 amino acids. The CDR3 nucleotides read TGCAGTGCTAGAGATCGTCTACACAATGAGCAGTTCTTC. It encodes CSARDRLHNEQFF.

This clonotype has ten or more counts. The gene calls are TRBV12-3 or TRBV12-4 and TRBJ1-1, with D tentatively TRBD1 (5 bases). The CDR3 consists of 15 residues. Deletions cut 6 bases from V and 3 bases from J, with 17 bases between. CDR3 in amino acids: CASSPWEGYDTEAFF. The CDR3 coding sequence is TGTGCCAGCAGCCCGTGGGAGGGGTATGACACTGAAGCTTTCTTT.

Ten or more counts support this clonotype. The chain links TRBV28 to TRBJ2-1; 14 bases map to TRBD2. From germline, CDR1 is MDHEN and CDR2 SYDVKM. Germline trimming cut 3 bases from V and 1 base from J; bases unmatched to any gene: 8. The CDR3 loop spans 19 amino acids. The CDR3 nucleotides read TGTGCCAGCAGTTTTCCGGGGACTAGCGGGAGTGTTTCCTACAATGAGCAGTTCTTC. It translates to CASSFPGTSGSVSYNEQFF.

The chain joins TRBV19 to TRBJ2-1; the match to TRBD2 covers 9 bases. The length of the CDR3 is 17 residues. CDR1 LNHDA and CDR2 SQIVND come from the germline V gene (reference sequence). Germline trimming cut 1 base from V and 4 bases from J; bases unmatched to any gene: 8. Written as DNA, the CDR3 is TGTGCCAGTAGTATAGCTCTAACTAGCGGGTTATACAATGAGCAGTTCTTC. Residues: CASSIALTSGLYNEQFF.

This clonotype was seen many times. The gene calls are TRBV7-9 and TRBJ1-5; D not certain. This CDR3 is 13 amino acids long. Looked up from germline, CDR1 is SEHNR and CDR2 is FQNEAQ (reference sequence). Trimming pared 3 bases from V and 3 bases from J, leaving 6 bases between. The CDR3 DNA follows: TGTGCCAGCAGCTTGGGCTACAATCAGCCCCAGCATTTT. Translation gives CASSLGYNQPQHF.

This clonotype was seen repeatedly, ten times or more. V usage is TRBV2 and J usage is TRBJ1-2, with 7 positions matching TRBD1. V dropped 0 bases and J dropped 4; count of bases not matched to a gene: 11. Germline CDR1 SNHLY, CDR2 FYNNEI. The CDR3 consists of 17 residues. CDR3 DNA: TGTGCCAGCAGTGAAGCCCGGTTTGACAGGGCTCTCTATGGCTACACCTTC. Protein product: CASSEARFDRALYGYTF.

This clonotype showed up just a few times. V and J are TRBV27 and TRBJ1-5, with 8 nucleotides matching TRBD1. With 5 bases clipped from V and 7 bases from J, the junction kept 7 bases outside the gene matches. The CDR3 runs 14 residues. Germline V gene data show CDR1 as MNHEY and CDR2 as SMNVEV (reference sequence). The CDR3 nucleotides read TGTGCCAGCAGTCCCAGGACAGGGCAACAGCCCCAGCATTTT. It yields the protein CASSPRTGQQPQHF.

This clonotype showed up many times. V usage is TRBV28 and J usage is TRBJ1-3, with D perhaps TRBD1 (6 bases). V was cut by 8 bases and J by 4 bases, with 15 bases left in between. CDR3 size: 14 residues. Germline CDR1 reads MDHEN; CDR2 reads SYDVKM. The DNA of the CDR3 is TGTGCCAGCGTACAGGGAATGGGAGGAAACACCATATATTTT. Translation: CASVQGMGGNTIYF.

Ten or more counts support this clonotype. The rearrangement joins TRBV12-3 or TRBV12-4 to TRBJ2-1; 13 bases fit TRBD2. The V gene end was trimmed by 6 bases and the J gene end by 2 bases; junction bases not matched to a gene: 4. The CDR3 loop spans 16 amino acids. CDR3 sequence (DNA): TGTGCCAGCAGCCCAGGGACTAGCGGGACCTACAATGAGCAGTTCTTC. Its protein is CASSPGTSGTYNEQFF.

Ten or more counts support this clonotype. The rearrangement joins TRBV28 to TRBJ2-7; 7 nucleotides align to TRBD2. The J call is doubtful: the DNA matches TRBJ2-4 better. Germline CDR1 is MDHEN and CDR2 is SYDVKM. The CDR3 has 16 amino acids. In DNA, the CDR3 is TGTGCCAGCAGTTTCCCCGGGACTACTGCCAAAAACATTCAGTACTTC. This sequence encodes CASSFPGTTAKNIQYF.

This clonotype has only a few counts. The genes are TRBV19 and TRBJ2-2; the match to TRBD2 covers 8 bases. Germline V gives CDR1 LNHDA, CDR2 SQIVND (reference sequence). This CDR3 spans 16 amino acids. The V gene end was trimmed by 6 bases and the J gene end by 4 bases; junction bases not matched to a gene: 10. The CDR3 is CASSLRGGRSTGELFF. CDR3 DNA: TGTGCCAGTAGCCTCCGGGGGGGTCGAAGCACCGGGGAGCTGTTTTTT. Filled out from reference TRBV19 and TRBJ2-2, the complete variable domain reads DGGITQSPKYLFRKEGQNVTLSCEQNLNHDAMYWYRQDPGQGLRLIYYSQIVNDFQKGDIAEGYSVSREKKESFPLTVTSAQKNPTAFYLCASSLRGGRSTGELFFGEGSRLTVL.

The rearrangement joins TRBV7-9 to TRBJ2-1, with TRBD2 identical over 12 bases. With V trimmed by 5 bases and J by 7 bases, 6 bases remained unmatched. From germline, CDR1 is SEHNR and CDR2 FQNEAQ (reference sequence). This CDR3 has 15 residues. In DNA form, the CDR3 reads TGTGCCAGCAGCCAGACTAGCGGGAGAAATAATGAGCAGTTCTTC. Residues: CASSQTSGRNNEQFF.

This clonotype has only a few counts. The chain links TRBV9 to TRBJ2-7, with TRBD1 matching 7 bases. The CDR3 contains 14 residues. In germline, CDR1 is SGDLS, CDR2 YYNGEE. V lost 3 bases, J lost 2 bases, and 5 bases stayed unmatched. This chain's CDR3 is CASSAQTGPYEQYF. DNA for the CDR3: TGTGCCAGCAGCGCACAGACAGGGCCCTACGAGCAGTACTTC.

This clonotype has at least ten counts. The V gene is TRBV2, the J gene TRBJ2-3; D is perhaps TRBD2 (5 bases). This CDR3 spans 15 amino acids. The V end lost 6 bases, the J end lost 0 bases, and 13 bases lay between the germline ends. Germline loops: CDR1 SNHLY, CDR2 FYNNEI. The chain's CDR3 is CASRGLRASTDTQYF. DNA of the CDR3: TGTGCCAGCAGAGGACTTAGGGCTAGCACAGATACGCAGTATTTT.

J is TRBJ2-1 and V is TRBV2; D is unclear. The CDR3 spans 13 residues. The ends were cut back, 8 bases at V and 4 bases at J, with 12 bases in the middle. Germline lookup yields CDR1 SNHLY and CDR2 FYNNEI. The chain's CDR3 is CASPDLGYNEQFF. The CDR3 DNA is TGTGCCAGCCCCGACCTAGGGTACAATGAGCAGTTCTTC.

This clonotype was observed a few times. A junction end diverges from the germline sequence, so it may reflect a read error. The rearrangement links TRBV12-3 or TRBV12-4 to TRBJ2-2; TRBD2 might be the D (5 bases). CDR3 length: 15 amino acids. The CDR3 sequence: CAGSLMSSRTGELFF. The CDR3 DNA follows: TGTGCCGGCAGTTTAATGTCTAGCCGCACCGGGGAGCTGTTTTTT.

The table lists this clonotype with many counts. The gene calls are TRBV10-3 and TRBJ2-1, with D tentatively TRBD2 (5 bases). The CDR3 loop spans 14 amino acids. Trimming shortened V by 8 bases and J by 3 bases, and 14 bases separated the two germline ends. The V gene's germline CDR1 is ENHRY and CDR2 SYGVKD. Here the CDR3 reads CAIAPSTSYNEQFF. The DNA of the CDR3 is TGTGCCATCGCCCCATCAACTAGCTACAATGAGCAGTTCTTC.

This clonotype was counted only a few times. The chain has TRBV19 and TRBJ2-1; 10 nucleotides line up with TRBD2. Trimming cost V 6 bases and J 9 bases; bases outside gene matches: 11. The V gene's germline CDR1 is LNHDA and CDR2 SQIVND (reference sequence). This CDR3 spans 15 amino acids. Written as DNA, the CDR3 is TGTGCCAGTAGCTGGGGTCTAGCGGGAGAGGTTGAGCAGTTCTTC. Translation: CASSWGLAGEVEQFF.

This clonotype was observed at least ten times. V and J are TRBV11-3 and TRBJ2-1, with a weak D call TRBD2 (6 bases). CDR1 SGHNT and CDR2 YENEEA come from the germline V gene. The CDR3 covers 14 residues. Trimming stripped 5 bases from V and 8 bases from J, with 16 bases between. The CDR3 sequence is CASSPGLSSDEQFF. The CDR3 bases are TGTGCCAGCAGCCCCGGACTATCGTCGGATGAGCAGTTCTTC.

Turning to this clonotype: A read error likely explains this, since a far larger clone differs by one base. The V call is TRBV28, the J call TRBJ2-7, with TRBD2 matching over 11 bases. Looked up from germline, CDR1 is MDHEN and CDR2 is SYDVKM. The length of the CDR3 is 15 residues. J was trimmed by 7 bases and V by 6 bases; bases with no gene match: 11. The CDR3: CASSLRGLADNEQYF. In nucleotides, the CDR3 is TGTGCCAGCAGCCTGAGGGGACTAGCGGACAATGAGCAGTACTTC. Together with reference TRBV28 and TRBJ2-7, the CDR3 gives the full variable domain: DVKVTQSSRYLVKRTGEKVFLECVQDMDHENMFWYRQDPGLGLRLIYFSYDVKMKEKGDIPEGYSVSREKKERFSLILESASTNQTSMYLCASSLRGLADNEQYFGPGTRLTVT.

This clonotype was found many times. The V call is TRBV12-3 or TRBV12-4, the J call TRBJ1-2; the match to TRBD1 covers 7 bases. The V segment lost 6 bases and the J segment 6 bases; nucleotides outside the gene matches: 7. The CDR3 length is 13 residues. As DNA, the CDR3 is TGTGCCAGCAGAAAACAGGGGCGGCATGGCTACACCTTC. This codes for CASRKQGRHGYTF.

This clonotype was seen only a few times. V usage is TRBV3-1 and J usage is TRBJ1-1; no clear D. V was clipped by 3 bases and J by 7 bases, with 6 bases between them. Germline V gives CDR1 LGHDT, CDR2 YNNKEL (reference sequence). The CDR3 length is 11 residues. CDR3 sequence reads: CASSQLGEAFF. CDR3 DNA sequence: TGTGCCAGCAGCCAGTTGGGTGAAGCTTTCTTT.

The gene calls are TRBV28 and TRBJ2-7; 9 nucleotides line up with TRBD1. This CDR3 is 15 amino acids long. In germline, CDR1 is MDHEN, CDR2 SYDVKM. The trim removed 2 bases at V and 5 bases at J, leaving 7 bases unmatched. The CDR3 region has the DNA TGTGCCAGCAGTTTAAGTCGGACAGGGGCCCACGAGCAGTACTTC. As protein: CASSLSRTGAHEQYF.

The chain links TRBV28 to TRBJ2-6, with a weak D call TRBD2 (6 bases). The CDR3 covers 15 residues. The V gene lost 3 bases and the J gene lost 7 bases, with 13 bases spanning the gap. CDR1 and CDR2 from the germline V gene are MDHEN and SYDVKM. The CDR3 region has the DNA TGTGCCAGCAGTTTCCAGGGACTGCAAGCCAACGTCCTGACTTTC. Amino acids: CASSFQGLQANVLTF. The variable domain in full, with the rest retrieved from reference TRBV28 and TRBJ2-6, is DVKVTQSSRYLVKRTGEKVFLECVQDMDHENMFWYRQDPGLGLRLIYFSYDVKMKEKGDIPEGYSVSREKKERFSLILESASTNQTSMYLCASSFQGLQANVLTFGAGSRLTVL.

This chain connects TRBV6-2 or TRBV6-3 to TRBJ1-2, with D unresolved. With 10 bases removed from V and 7 bases from J, the gap between germline ends came to 25 bases. Germline CDR1 is MNHEY and CDR2 is SVGEGT. The CDR3 runs 15 residues. The CDR3 region has the DNA TGTGCCACGATCCTCTCCGCGGGCCTGAAGGGTGGCTACACCTTC. Translating gives CATILSAGLKGGYTF.

This clonotype was picked up many times. The rearrangement uses TRBV28 and TRBJ2-6; 8 nucleotides align to TRBD2. Germline CDR1 is MDHEN and CDR2 is SYDVKM. This CDR3 contains 20 residues. J gave up 1 base and V 2 bases, and 13 bases lay outside the gene matches. The CDR3 DNA reads as TGTGCCAGCAGTTTACCCCGGGCGGGGGGAAAGCGGTCTGGGGCCAACGTCCTGACTTTC. Translation: CASSLPRAGGKRSGANVLTF.

This clonotype was seen at least ten times. The chain combines TRBV12-3 or TRBV12-4 with TRBJ2-7; the D is unclear. CDR3 length: 15 residues. V shed 6 bases and J shed 0 bases, with 15 bases lying between them. CDR3 bases: TGTGCCAGCAGCCGAGAAGGCATGAGCTCCTACGAGCAGTACTTC. It translates to CASSREGMSSYEQYF.

There are many counts of this clonotype. V is TRBV12-3 or TRBV12-4 and J is TRBJ2-7, with 10 positions matching TRBD1. V was clipped by 3 bases and J by 6 bases; unmatched bases: 2. The CDR3 is made up of 13 amino acids. The CDR3 nucleotides read TGTGCCAGCAGTTTCGGGACAGGGGTCGAGCAGTACTTC. Translating gives CASSFGTGVEQYF.